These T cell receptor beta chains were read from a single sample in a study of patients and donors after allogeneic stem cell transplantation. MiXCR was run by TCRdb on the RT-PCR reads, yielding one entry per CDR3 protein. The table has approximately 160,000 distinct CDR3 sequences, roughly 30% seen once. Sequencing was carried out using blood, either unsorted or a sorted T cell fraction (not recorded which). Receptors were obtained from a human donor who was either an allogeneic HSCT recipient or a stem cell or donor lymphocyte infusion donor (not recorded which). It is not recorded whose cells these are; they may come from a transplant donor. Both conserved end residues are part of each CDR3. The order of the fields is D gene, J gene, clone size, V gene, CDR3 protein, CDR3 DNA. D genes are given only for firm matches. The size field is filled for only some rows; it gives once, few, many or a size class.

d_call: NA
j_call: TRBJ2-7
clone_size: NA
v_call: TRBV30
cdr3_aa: CAWSNGFYEQYF
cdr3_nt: TGTGCCTGGAGTAACGGATTCTACGAGCAGTACTTC

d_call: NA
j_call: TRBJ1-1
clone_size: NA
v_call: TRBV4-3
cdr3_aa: CASSLNTGKAFF
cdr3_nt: TGCGCCAGCAGCCTCAACACGGGAAAAGCTTTCTTT

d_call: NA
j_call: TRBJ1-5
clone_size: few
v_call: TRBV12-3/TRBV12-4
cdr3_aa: CASSLGHSNQPQHF
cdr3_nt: TGTGCCAGCAGTTTAGGACACTCGAATCAGCCCCAGCATTTT

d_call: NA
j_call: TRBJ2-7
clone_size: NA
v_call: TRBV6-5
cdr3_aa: CASSYSGGGASYEQYF
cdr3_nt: TGTGCCAGCAGTTACTCGGGCGGTGGGGCCTCCTACGAGCAGTACTTC

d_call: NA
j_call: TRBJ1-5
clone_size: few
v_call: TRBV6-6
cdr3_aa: CASSYGQSYSNQPQHF
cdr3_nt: TGTGCCAGCAGTTACGGGCAGTCTTATAGCAATCAGCCCCAGCATTTT

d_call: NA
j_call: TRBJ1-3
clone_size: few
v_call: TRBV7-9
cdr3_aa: CASSTVGRPREEGSGNTIYF
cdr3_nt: TGTGCCAGCAGCACCGTTGGAAGGCCAAGAGAGGAAGGCTCTGGAAACACCATATATTTT

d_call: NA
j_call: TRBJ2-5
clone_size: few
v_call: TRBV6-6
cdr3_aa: CASSYSFGLAETQYF
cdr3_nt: TGTGCCAGCAGTTACTCGTTCGGGCTGGCCGAGACCCAGTACTTC

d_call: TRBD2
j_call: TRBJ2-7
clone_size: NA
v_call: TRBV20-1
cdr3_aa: CSARDRASGTLYEQYF
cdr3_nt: TGCAGTGCTAGAGATCGGGCTAGCGGGACCCTCTACGAGCAGTACTTC

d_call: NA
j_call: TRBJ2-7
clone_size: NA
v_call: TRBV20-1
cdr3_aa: CSARDPLRYYEQYF
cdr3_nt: TGCAGTGCTAGAGATCCCCTCAGGTACTACGAGCAGTACTTC

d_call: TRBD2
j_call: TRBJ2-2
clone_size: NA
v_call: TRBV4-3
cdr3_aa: CASSQEGGLAGELFF
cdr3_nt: TGCGCCAGCAGCCAAGAGGGAGGGCTAGCCGGGGAGCTGTTTTTT

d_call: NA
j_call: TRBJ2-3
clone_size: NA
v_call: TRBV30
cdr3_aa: CAWERALTQYF
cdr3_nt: TGTGCCTGGGAGAGGGCCCTTACGCAGTATTTT

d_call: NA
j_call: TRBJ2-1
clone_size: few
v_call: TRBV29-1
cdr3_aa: CSVEGFYNEQFF
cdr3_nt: TGCAGCGTTGAAGGCTTTTACAATGAGCAGTTCTTC

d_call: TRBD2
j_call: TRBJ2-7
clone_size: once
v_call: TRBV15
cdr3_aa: CATSRASGSGSGEQYF
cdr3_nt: TGTGCCACCAGCAGGGCTAGCGGGAGCGGGTCGGGGGAGCAGTACTTC

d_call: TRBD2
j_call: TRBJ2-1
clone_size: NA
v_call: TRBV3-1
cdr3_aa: CASSSTSGAPLQFF
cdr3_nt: TGTGCCAGCAGCTCGACTAGCGGGGCCCCATTGCAGTTCTTC

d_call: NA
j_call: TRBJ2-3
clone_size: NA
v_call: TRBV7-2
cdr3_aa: CASSPGTGEDTQYF
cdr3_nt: TGTGCCAGCAGCCCGGGGACTGGAGAAGATACGCAGTATTTT

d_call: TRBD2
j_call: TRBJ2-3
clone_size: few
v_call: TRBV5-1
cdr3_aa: CASSWGSGRGDTQYF
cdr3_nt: TGCGCCAGCAGCTGGGGTAGCGGGAGAGGAGATACGCAGTATTTT

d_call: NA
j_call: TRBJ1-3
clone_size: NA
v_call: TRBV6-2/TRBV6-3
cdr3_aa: CASTYWDTGNTIYF
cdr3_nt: TGTGCCAGCACCTACTGGGATACTGGAAACACCATATATTTT

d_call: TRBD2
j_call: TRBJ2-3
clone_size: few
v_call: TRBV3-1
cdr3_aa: CASGTNHFSTDTQYF
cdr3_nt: TGTGCCAGCGGGACTAACCACTTTAGCACAGATACGCAGTATTTT

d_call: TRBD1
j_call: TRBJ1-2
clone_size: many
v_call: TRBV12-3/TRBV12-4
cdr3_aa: CASSQDRFYGYTF
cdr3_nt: TGTGCCAGCAGTCAGGACAGGTTCTATGGCTACACCTTC

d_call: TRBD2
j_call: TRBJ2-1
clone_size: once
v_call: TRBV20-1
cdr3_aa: CSALRVLAGVGNEQFF
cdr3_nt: TGCAGTGCTCTCCGGGTGCTAGCGGGAGTTGGTAATGAGCAGTTCTTC

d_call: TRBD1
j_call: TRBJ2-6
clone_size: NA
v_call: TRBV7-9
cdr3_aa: CASIVPGQGNSGANVLTF
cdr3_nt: TGTGCCAGCATCGTCCCGGGACAGGGGAATTCTGGGGCCAACGTCCTGACTTTC

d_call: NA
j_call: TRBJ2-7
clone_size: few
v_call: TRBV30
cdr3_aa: CAWGRDEQYF
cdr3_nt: TGTGCCTGGGGGCGGGACGAGCAGTACTTC

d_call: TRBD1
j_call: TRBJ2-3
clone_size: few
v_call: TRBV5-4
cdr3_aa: CASSLLQGVPDTQYF
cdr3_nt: TGTGCCAGCAGCTTGTTACAGGGGGTCCCAGATACGCAGTATTTT

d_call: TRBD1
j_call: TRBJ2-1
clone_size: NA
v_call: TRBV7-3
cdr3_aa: CASSGSGTAGNEQFF
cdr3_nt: TGTGCCAGCAGCGGATCCGGGACAGCCGGAAATGAGCAGTTCTTC

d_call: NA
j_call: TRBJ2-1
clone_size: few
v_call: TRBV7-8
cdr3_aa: CASSPSGNEQFF
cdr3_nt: TGTGCCAGCAGCCCGAGCGGTAATGAGCAGTTCTTC

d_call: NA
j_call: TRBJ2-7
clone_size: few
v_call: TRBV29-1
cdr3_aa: CSVEGRRRDEQYF
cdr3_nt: TGCAGCGTTGAAGGACGTAGGAGGGACGAGCAGTACTTC

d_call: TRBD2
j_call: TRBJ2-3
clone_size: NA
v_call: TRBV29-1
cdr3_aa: CSVGWTGGSTDTQYF
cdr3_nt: TGCAGCGTTGGCTGGACGGGGGGAAGCACAGATACGCAGTATTTT

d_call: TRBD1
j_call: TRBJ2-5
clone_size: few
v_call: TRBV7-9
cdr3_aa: CASSVGTGWETQYF
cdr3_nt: TGTGCCAGCAGCGTCGGGACAGGGTGGGAGACCCAGTACTTC

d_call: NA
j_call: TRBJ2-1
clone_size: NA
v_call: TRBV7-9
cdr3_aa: CASSLVPTYNEQFF
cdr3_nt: TGTGCCAGCAGCTTAGTTCCAACCTACAATGAGCAGTTCTTC

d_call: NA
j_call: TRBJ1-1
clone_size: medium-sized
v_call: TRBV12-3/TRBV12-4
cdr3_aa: CASSLWMNTEAFF
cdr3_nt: TGTGCCAGCAGTTTATGGATGAACACTGAAGCTTTCTTT

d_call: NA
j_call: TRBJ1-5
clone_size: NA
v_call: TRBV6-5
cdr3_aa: CASSTYQGSNQPQHF
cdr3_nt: TGTGCCAGCAGTACCTACCAGGGAAGCAATCAGCCCCAGCATTTT

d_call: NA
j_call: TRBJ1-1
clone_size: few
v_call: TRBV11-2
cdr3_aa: CASSQRQASNTEAFF
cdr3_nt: TGTGCCAGCAGCCAACGACAGGCGTCGAACACTGAAGCTTTCTTT